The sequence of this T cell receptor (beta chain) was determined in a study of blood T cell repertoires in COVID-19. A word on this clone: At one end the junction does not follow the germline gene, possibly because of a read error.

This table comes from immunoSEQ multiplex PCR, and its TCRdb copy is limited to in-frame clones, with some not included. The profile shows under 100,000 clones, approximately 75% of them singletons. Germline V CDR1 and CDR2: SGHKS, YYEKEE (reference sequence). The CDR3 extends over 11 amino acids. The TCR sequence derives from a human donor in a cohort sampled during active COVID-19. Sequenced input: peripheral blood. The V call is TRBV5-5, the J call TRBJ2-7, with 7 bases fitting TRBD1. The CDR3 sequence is CASREGTVRHF. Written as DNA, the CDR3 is TGTGCCAGCAGGGAAGGGACAGTAAGGCACTTC.